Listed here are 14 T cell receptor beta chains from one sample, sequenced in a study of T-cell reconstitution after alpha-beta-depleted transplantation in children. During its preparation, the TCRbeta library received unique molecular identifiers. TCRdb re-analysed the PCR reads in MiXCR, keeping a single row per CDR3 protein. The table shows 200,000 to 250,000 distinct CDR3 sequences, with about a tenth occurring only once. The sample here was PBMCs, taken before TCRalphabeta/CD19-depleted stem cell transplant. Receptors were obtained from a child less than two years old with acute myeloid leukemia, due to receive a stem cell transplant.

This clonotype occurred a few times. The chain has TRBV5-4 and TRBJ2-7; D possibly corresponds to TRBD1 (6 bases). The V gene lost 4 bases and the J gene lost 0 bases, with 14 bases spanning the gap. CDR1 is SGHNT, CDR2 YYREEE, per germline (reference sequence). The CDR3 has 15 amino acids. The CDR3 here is CASSMTTGSSYEQYF. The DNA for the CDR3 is TGTGCCAGCAGCATGACGACAGGTTCCTCCTACGAGCAGTACTTC.

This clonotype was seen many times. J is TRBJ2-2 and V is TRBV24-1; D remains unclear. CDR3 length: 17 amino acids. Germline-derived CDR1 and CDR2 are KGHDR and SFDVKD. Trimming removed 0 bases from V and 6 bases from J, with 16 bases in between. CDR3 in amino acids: CATSDLPGPVVPGELFF. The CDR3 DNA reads TGTGCCACCAGTGATTTGCCAGGTCCTGTTGTCCCCGGGGAGCTGTTTTTT.

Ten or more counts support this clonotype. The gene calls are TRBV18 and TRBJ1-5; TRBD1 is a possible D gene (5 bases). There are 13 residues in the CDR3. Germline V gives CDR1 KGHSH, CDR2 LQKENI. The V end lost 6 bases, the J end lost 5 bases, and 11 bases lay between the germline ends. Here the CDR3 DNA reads TGTGCCAGCTCTCGCGGACATGATCAGCCCCAGCATTTT. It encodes CASSRGHDQPQHF.

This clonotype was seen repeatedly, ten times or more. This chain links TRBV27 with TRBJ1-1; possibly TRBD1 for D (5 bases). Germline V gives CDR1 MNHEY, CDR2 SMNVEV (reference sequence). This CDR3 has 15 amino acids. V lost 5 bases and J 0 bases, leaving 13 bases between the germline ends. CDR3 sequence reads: CASSQPTAMNTEAFF. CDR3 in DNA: TGTGCCAGCAGTCAACCGACAGCTATGAACACTGAAGCTTTCTTT.

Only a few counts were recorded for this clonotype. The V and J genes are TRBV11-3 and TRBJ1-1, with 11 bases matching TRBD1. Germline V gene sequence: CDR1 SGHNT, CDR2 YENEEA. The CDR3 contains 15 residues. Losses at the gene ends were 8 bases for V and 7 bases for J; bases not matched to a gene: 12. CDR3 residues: CASGKPDRGLLEAFF. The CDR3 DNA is TGTGCCAGCGGAAAACCGGACAGGGGGCTACTTGAAGCTTTCTTT.

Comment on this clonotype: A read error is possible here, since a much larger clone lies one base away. This CDR3 is CPSSRFRDRGPDTQYF. The CDR3 region has the DNA TGTCCCAGCTCACGATTCCGGGACAGGGGGCCAGATACGCAGTATTTT. The rearrangement links TRBV18 to TRBJ2-3, with 12 bases aligning to TRBD1. CDR3 length: 16 residues. Germline assignment: CDR1 KGHSH and CDR2 LQKENI.

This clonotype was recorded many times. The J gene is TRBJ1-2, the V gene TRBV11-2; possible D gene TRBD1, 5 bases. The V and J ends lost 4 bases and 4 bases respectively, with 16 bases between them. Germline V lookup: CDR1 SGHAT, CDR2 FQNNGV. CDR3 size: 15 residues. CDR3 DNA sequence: TGTGCCAGCAGCTCCGGGACCAACGTACTCTATGGCTACACCTTC. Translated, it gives CASSSGTNVLYGYTF.

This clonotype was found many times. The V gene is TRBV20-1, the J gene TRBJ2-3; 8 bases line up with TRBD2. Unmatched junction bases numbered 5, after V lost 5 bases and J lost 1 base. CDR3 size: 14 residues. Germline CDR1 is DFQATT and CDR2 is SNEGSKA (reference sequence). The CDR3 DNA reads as TGCAGTGCTGCACTAGCGGCCGGCACAGATACGCAGTATTTT. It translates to CSAALAAGTDTQYF.

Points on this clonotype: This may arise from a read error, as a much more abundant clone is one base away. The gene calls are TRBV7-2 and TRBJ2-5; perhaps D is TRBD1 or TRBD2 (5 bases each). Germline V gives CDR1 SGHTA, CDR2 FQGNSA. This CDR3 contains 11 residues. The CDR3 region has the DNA TGTGCCAGCAGATTAGGGGAGATCCAGTACTTC. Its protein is CASRLGEIQYF.

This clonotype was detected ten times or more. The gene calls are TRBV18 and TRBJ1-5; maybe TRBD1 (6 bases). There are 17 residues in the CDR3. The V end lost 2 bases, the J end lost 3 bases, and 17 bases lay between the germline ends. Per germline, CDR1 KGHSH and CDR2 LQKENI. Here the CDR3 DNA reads TGTGCCAGCTCACCATTCCCGGCCAGGGGCCTCAATCAGCCCCAGCATTTT. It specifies CASSPFPARGLNQPQHF.

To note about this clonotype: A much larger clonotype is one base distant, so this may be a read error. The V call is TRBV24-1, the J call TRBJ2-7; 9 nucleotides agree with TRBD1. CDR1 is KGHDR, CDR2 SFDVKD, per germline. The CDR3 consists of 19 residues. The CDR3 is CAASVNRDRATRATYEQYF. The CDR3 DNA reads TGTGCCGCCAGTGTCAACCGGGACAGGGCGACGCGGGCTACCTACGAGCAGTACTTC.

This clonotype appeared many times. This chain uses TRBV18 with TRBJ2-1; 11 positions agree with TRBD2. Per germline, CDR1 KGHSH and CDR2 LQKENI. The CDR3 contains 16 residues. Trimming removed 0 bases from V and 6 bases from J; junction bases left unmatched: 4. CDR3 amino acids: CASSPPTGLAGNEQFF. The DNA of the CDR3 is TGTGCCAGCTCACCACCGACTGGACTAGCGGGCAATGAGCAGTTCTTC.

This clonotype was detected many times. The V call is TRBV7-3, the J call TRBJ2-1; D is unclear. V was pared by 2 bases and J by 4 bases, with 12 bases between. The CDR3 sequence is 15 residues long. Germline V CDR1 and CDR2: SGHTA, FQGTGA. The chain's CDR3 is CASSLGVLPYNEQFF. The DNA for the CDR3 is TGTGCCAGCAGCTTAGGGGTACTTCCTTACAATGAGCAGTTCTTC. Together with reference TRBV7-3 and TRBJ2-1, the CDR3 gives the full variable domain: GAGVSQTPSNKVTEKGKYVELRCDPISGHTALYWYRQSLGQGPEFLIYFQGTGAADDSGLPNDRFFAVRPEGSVSTLKIQRTERGDSAVYLCASSLGVLPYNEQFFGPGTRLTVL.

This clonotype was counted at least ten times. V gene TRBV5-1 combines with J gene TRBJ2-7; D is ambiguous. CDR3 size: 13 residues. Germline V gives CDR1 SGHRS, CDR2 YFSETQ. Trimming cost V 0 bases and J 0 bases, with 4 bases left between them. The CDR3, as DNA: TGCGCCAGCAGCTTGGCCACCTCCTACGAGCAGTACTTC. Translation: CASSLATSYEQYF.